Below, 30 T cell receptor beta chains from the same sample are listed, as sequenced in a study of blood T cell repertoires in COVID-19. Assay used: immunoSEQ multiplex PCR; TCRdb lists only in-frame clones, some missing. The repertoire holds about 33,000 clones, 85% seen once, with roughly 7.7% in the top ten. What was sequenced was peripheral blood. These receptors all come from a human donor in a cohort sampled during active COVID-19.

This chain connects TRBV6-5 to TRBJ2-3, with TRBD2 identical over 7 bases. Germline V gene data show CDR1 as MNHEY and CDR2 as SVGAGI. Losses at the gene ends were 4 bases for V and 3 bases for J; bases not matched to a gene: 10. The CDR3 is made up of 16 amino acids. The CDR3 sequence is CASSSGLVYGTDTQYF. CDR3 DNA: TGTGCCAGCAGTTCTGGACTAGTTTATGGAACAGATACGCAGTATTTT.

The V gene is TRBV11-2, the J gene TRBJ1-6; 8 bases map to TRBD1. This CDR3 has 18 amino acids. V shed 3 bases, J shed 3 bases, and the junction held 10 bases outside the gene matches. From germline, CDR1 is SGHAT and CDR2 FQNNGV. The DNA for the CDR3 is TGTGCCAGCAGCTTGACAGGGGCGGCTGGCCTCTATAATTCACCCCTCCACTTT. It yields the protein CASSLTGAAGLYNSPLHF. Variable domain in full (rest from reference TRBV11-2 and TRBJ1-6): EAGVAQSPRYKIIEKRQSVAFWCNPISGHATLYWYQQILGQGPKLLIQFQNNGVVDDSQLPKDRFSAERLKGVDSTLKIQPAKLEDSAVYLCASSLTGAAGLYNSPLHFGNGTRLTVT.

DNA for the CDR3: TGCGCCAGCAGCCTACCGGACAGGTTCCACGAGCAGTACTTC. Translation: CASSLPDRFHEQYF. This chain uses TRBV5-1 with TRBJ2-7; 7 bases match TRBD1. J was trimmed by 5 bases and V by 4 bases; bases with no gene match: 9. CDR1 is SGHRS, CDR2 YFSETQ, per germline. The CDR3 has 14 amino acids.

This chain joins TRBV7-9 and TRBJ2-5; D is perhaps TRBD2 (6 bases). Germline V gene sequence: CDR1 SEHNR, CDR2 FQNEAQ (reference sequence). The CDR3 is 14 amino acids. The V gene lost 5 bases and the J gene lost 4 bases, with 14 bases spanning the gap. CDR3 residues: CASSPPGGRETQYF. The CDR3 nucleotides read TGTGCCAGCAGCCCTCCAGGAGGGAGAGAGACCCAGTACTTC.

This clone showed up just a few times. This rearrangement joins TRBV4-1 to TRBJ2-6; 12 nucleotides match TRBD1. The CDR3 loop spans 18 amino acids. Per germline, CDR1 MGHRA and CDR2 YSYEKL. J lost 4 bases, V lost 2 bases, and 6 bases had no gene match. CDR3 protein: CASSQPRDRGPGANVLTF. The CDR3 coding sequence is TGCGCCAGCAGCCAACCTCGGGACAGGGGGCCAGGGGCCAACGTCCTGACTTTC.

The rearrangement links TRBV7-3 to TRBJ2-1; TRBD1 aligns across 7 bases. This CDR3 spans 16 amino acids. The germline V gene has CDR1 SGHTA and CDR2 FQGTGA. Trimming removed 0 bases from V and 5 bases from J; junction bases left unmatched: 7. The CDR3 sequence is CASSLTATGQNNEQFF. The CDR3 DNA is TGTGCCAGCAGCTTAACCGCGACGGGACAGAACAATGAGCAGTTCTTC.

The V gene is TRBV6-2 or TRBV6-3, the J gene TRBJ2-1; 11 bases line up with TRBD2. This CDR3 is built from 19 residues. V was pared by 2 bases and J by 2 bases, with 11 bases of the junction left unmatched. CDR1 is MNHEY and CDR2 is SVGEGT in the germline V gene. The CDR3 region has the DNA TGTGCCAGCAGTTACAGCGTAGCGGGAGGGGTAATAGCCTACAATGAGCAGTTCTTC. It codes for CASSYSVAGGVIAYNEQFF.

This sequence joins TRBV7-6 and TRBJ2-7; weak D call: TRBD2 (5 bases). The CDR3 sequence is 16 residues long. V was cut by 0 bases and J by 5 bases, with 17 bases left in between. Germline values: CDR1 SGHVS, CDR2 FNYEAQ. DNA for the CDR3: TGTGCCAGCAGCTTAGCGTCGGGAACCGGGAAGGACGAGCAGTACTTC. Its protein is CASSLASGTGKDEQYF.

The rearrangement joins TRBV7-3 to TRBJ1-4; TRBD1 matches at 7 bases. Germline V gene sequence: CDR1 SGHTA, CDR2 FQGTGA. V shed 6 bases and J 5 bases; nucleotides not matched to a gene: 6. The CDR3 has 14 residues. CDR3 in amino acids: CASSHRDRNEKLFF. The CDR3, as DNA: TGTGCCAGCAGTCACCGGGACAGAAATGAAAAACTGTTTTTT.

This clone was recorded once. This chain joins TRBV9 and TRBJ2-2, with TRBD1 matching over 8 bases. Trimming at V came to 0 bases and at J to 4 bases, leaving 2 bases not matched to a gene. Germline V gene data show CDR1 as SGDLS and CDR2 as YYNGEE. The CDR3 length is 15 residues. CDR3 nucleotide sequence: TGTGCCAGCAGCGTAGCAGGGGGCGGCACCGGGGAGCTGTTTTTT. This encodes CASSVAGGGTGELFF.

The CDR3, as DNA: TGTGCCAGTAGTGCGGGGACGGACAACACTGAAGCTTTCTTT. Protein: CASSAGTDNTEAFF. The V gene is TRBV19, the J gene TRBJ1-1; D possibly corresponds to TRBD1 (5 bases). The ends were cut back, 5 bases at V and 2 bases at J, with 12 bases in the middle. The CDR3 has 14 residues. Germline V lookup: CDR1 LNHDA, CDR2 SQIVND (reference sequence).

The chain joins TRBV6-5 to TRBJ2-1; D is possibly TRBD2 (6 bases). This CDR3 is built from 14 residues. Germline CDR1 is MNHEY and CDR2 is SVGAGI. The V end was cut by 2 bases, the J end by 4 bases, with 9 bases between. The CDR3 DNA reads as TGTGCCAGCAGTTACGTGGCGGGATACAATGAGCAGTTCTTC. Amino acid sequence: CASSYVAGYNEQFF.

The chain has TRBV18 and TRBJ2-5; 7 bases match TRBD2. Unmatched junction bases numbered 1, after V lost 1 base and J lost 2 bases. The CDR3 spans 14 residues. Germline loops: CDR1 KGHSH, CDR2 LQKENI. The CDR3 protein is CASSPRGGQETQYF. In DNA, the CDR3 is TGTGCCAGCTCACCACGGGGGGGTCAAGAGACCCAGTACTTC.

In DNA, the CDR3 is TGTGCCAGCAGTTACTCCCGACAGGGGGCATATGGCTACACCTTC. Its translation is CASSYSRQGAYGYTF. The chain has TRBV6-5 and TRBJ1-2; the match to TRBD1 covers 10 bases. Unmatched junction bases numbered 3, after V lost 0 bases and J lost 5 bases. The CDR3 is made up of 15 amino acids. Germline CDR1 is MNHEY and CDR2 is SVGAGI.

This clone occurred a few times. The chain has TRBV12-3 or TRBV12-4 and TRBJ1-5; tentative D call: TRBD1 (6 bases). V lost 2 bases, J lost 9 bases, and 11 bases lay in between. The CDR3 loop spans 13 amino acids. As DNA, the CDR3 is TGTGCCAGCAGTTTATTGCGGGGGCGGCCCCAGCATTTT. It yields the protein CASSLLRGRPQHF.

This clone came up a few times. V usage is TRBV5-5 and J usage is TRBJ2-7, with D perhaps TRBD1 (6 bases). V was cut by 0 bases and J by 5 bases, with 12 bases left in between. The CDR3 totals 14 residues. Germline V gene sequence: CDR1 SGHKS, CDR2 YYEKEE (reference sequence). The CDR3 DNA reads as TGTGCCAGCAGCTTGGGGCAGGGGATCCACGAGCAGTACTTC. Translation gives CASSLGQGIHEQYF. The whole variable domain, filled in from reference TRBV5-5 and TRBJ2-7, reads DAGVTQSPTHLIKTRGQQVTLRCSPISGHKSVSWYQQVLGQGPQFIFQYYEKEERGRGNFPDRFSARQFPNYSSELNVNALLLGDSALYLCASSLGQGIHEQYFGPGTRLTVT.

The J gene is TRBJ2-2, the V gene TRBV19; 11 bases line up with TRBD2. Germline trimming cut 7 bases from V and 5 bases from J; bases unmatched to any gene: 9. Germline assignment: CDR1 LNHDA and CDR2 SQIVND (reference sequence). The CDR3 runs to 16 residues. CDR3 coding DNA: TGTGCCAGTACCCCACTAGCGGGGGCAGGTACCGGGGAGCTGTTTTTT. Translated: CASTPLAGAGTGELFF.

V usage is TRBV7-6 and J usage is TRBJ2-7; 9 bases line up with TRBD1. Germline V lookup: CDR1 SGHVS, CDR2 FNYEAQ. With V trimmed by 4 bases and J by 4 bases, 5 bases remained unmatched. The CDR3 runs to 14 residues. The chain's CDR3 is CASSSGQGGYEQYF. The DNA for the CDR3 is TGTGCCAGCAGCTCGGGACAGGGAGGGTACGAGCAGTACTTC.

The CDR3 region has the DNA TGTGCCATTGAGAGGGGGGGCATCGGCACTGAAGCTTTCTTT. It is translated as CAIERGGIGTEAFF. V usage is TRBV6-5 and J usage is TRBJ1-1; D is perhaps TRBD1 (6 bases). The germline V gene encodes CDR1 MNHEY and CDR2 SVGAGI. Trimming shortened V by 10 bases and J by 4 bases, and 19 bases separated the two germline ends. The CDR3 extends over 14 amino acids.

The V call is TRBV19, the J call TRBJ2-7; 8 bases line up with TRBD2. The germline CDR1 and CDR2 sequences are LNHDA and SQIVND (reference sequence). The CDR3 length is 15 residues. V gave up 3 bases and J gave up 3 bases; unmatched junction bases: 7. The CDR3 DNA reads as TGTGCCAGTAGTATTCTAGCGGGTACGCGCTACGAGCAGTACTTC. Amino acid sequence: CASSILAGTRYEQYF.

The rearrangement links TRBV2 to TRBJ2-2, with 10 bases lining up with TRBD2. Trimming took 0 bases from V and 6 from J; bases not matched to a gene: 10. Germline lookup yields CDR1 SNHLY and CDR2 FYNNEI. The CDR3 is made up of 18 amino acids. The CDR3 spells CASSEARPQAGGPGELFF. CDR3 coding DNA: TGTGCCAGCAGTGAAGCCCGGCCCCAAGCGGGGGGGCCCGGGGAGCTGTTTTTT.

This clone was observed a few times. V is TRBV19 and J is TRBJ1-4; TRBD1 matches at 9 bases. The ends lost 7 bases at V and 5 bases at J; junction bases unmatched: 5. CDR1 and CDR2 (germline): LNHDA, SQIVND (reference sequence). This CDR3 contains 14 residues. The CDR3 loop is CASTGTGSNEKLFF. The CDR3 DNA is TGTGCCAGTACGGGGACAGGGTCCAATGAAAAACTGTTTTTT. The full variable domain, rest sourced from reference TRBV19 and TRBJ1-4, is DGGITQSPKYLFRKEGQNVTLSCEQNLNHDAMYWYRQDPGQGLRLIYYSQIVNDFQKGDIAEGYSVSREKKESFPLTVTSAQKNPTAFYLCASTGTGSNEKLFFGSGTQLSVL.

This chain connects TRBV6-1 to TRBJ2-7, with 8 bases lining up with TRBD1. This CDR3 comprises 15 residues. Losses at the gene ends were 0 bases for V and 5 bases for J; bases not matched to a gene: 6. Per the germline V gene, CDR1 is MNHNS and CDR2 is SASEGT. CDR3 in DNA: TGTGCCAGCAGTGAAGCGCTATACAGGGGGAACGAGCAGTACTTC. Residues: CASSEALYRGNEQYF.

The chain recombines TRBV3-1 (or the pseudogene TRBV3-2) with TRBJ1-1; weak D call: TRBD1 (6 bases). Germline CDR1 reads LGHDT; CDR2 reads YNNKEL (reference sequence). The CDR3 consists of 15 residues. The V gene lost 2 bases and the J gene lost 0 bases, with 10 bases spanning the gap. The chain's CDR3 is CASSQLQGMNTEAFF. The CDR3 DNA reads TGTGCCAGCAGCCAATTACAGGGAATGAACACTGAAGCTTTCTTT.

The J gene is TRBJ2-7, the V gene TRBV7-9; D gene ambiguous. Looked up from germline, CDR1 is SEHNR and CDR2 is FQNEAQ (reference sequence). The CDR3 extends over 15 amino acids. Trimming stripped 1 base from V and 0 bases from J, with 10 bases between. In DNA, the CDR3 is TGTGCCAGCAGCTTAGTGCTGCGCAACTCCTACGAGCAGTACTTC. Translation: CASSLVLRNSYEQYF. The full variable domain, in which reference TRBV7-9 and TRBJ2-7 provide the parts outside the CDR3, is DTGVSQNPRHKITKRGQNVTFRCDPISEHNRLYWYRQTLGQGPEFLTYFQNEAQLEKSRLLSDRFSAERPKGSFSTLEIQRTEQGDSAMYLCASSLVLRNSYEQYFGPGTRLTVT.

The V gene is TRBV5-4, the J gene TRBJ2-7; the match to TRBD1 covers 9 bases. The CDR3 is 15 amino acids. V gave up 0 bases and J gave up 7 bases; unmatched junction bases: 8. The germline gives CDR1 SGHNT, CDR2 YYREEE (reference sequence). The CDR3 region is CASSLEGTGTMEQYF. CDR3 bases: TGTGCCAGCAGCTTGGAAGGGACAGGGACTATGGAGCAGTACTTC.

The chain uses TRBV7-2 and TRBJ2-7, with D possibly TRBD1 on 6 matching bases. From germline, CDR1 is SGHTA and CDR2 FQGNSA. With 4 bases removed from V and 1 base from J, the gap between germline ends came to 11 bases. This CDR3 contains 14 residues. This CDR3 is CASSSQGSSYEQYF. The CDR3 DNA follows: TGTGCCAGCAGCTCGCAGGGGAGTTCCTACGAGCAGTACTTC.

The chain has TRBV19 and TRBJ1-5; 7 bases match TRBD1. CDR3 size: 15 residues. Germline loops: CDR1 LNHDA, CDR2 SQIVND (reference sequence). V shed 5 bases, J shed 7 bases, and the junction held 11 bases outside the gene matches. CDR3 sequence reads: CASSSITGARQPQHF. CDR3 nucleotide sequence: TGTGCCAGTAGTTCCATCACAGGGGCGAGGCAGCCCCAGCATTTT.

The chain links TRBV9 to TRBJ2-2; possible D gene TRBD2, 6 bases. Per the germline V gene, CDR1 is SGDLS and CDR2 is YYNGEE. V was shortened by 0 bases and J by 7 bases, with 10 bases between the two germline ends. This CDR3 has 14 amino acids. This CDR3 reads CASSVEGRSGELFF. The CDR3 region has the DNA TGTGCCAGCAGCGTAGAGGGGAGGAGCGGGGAGCTGTTTTTT. The variable domain in full, with the rest retrieved from reference TRBV9 and TRBJ2-2, is DSGVTQTPKHLITATGQRVTLRCSPRSGDLSVYWYQQSLDQGLQFLIQYYNGEERAKGNILERFSAQQFPDLHSELNLSSLELGDSALYFCASSVEGRSGELFFGEGSRLTVL.

V usage is TRBV6-5 and J usage is TRBJ1-6, with TRBD1 matching 8 bases. Trimming removed 6 bases from V and 6 bases from J; junction bases left unmatched: 4. Germline CDR1 is MNHEY and CDR2 is SVGAGI. The CDR3 spans 14 residues. In DNA form, the CDR3 reads TGTGCCAGCAGGTCGACAGGGGCTAATTCACCCCTCCACTTT. Its translation is CASRSTGANSPLHF.